These 7 T cell receptor beta chains came from one sample sequenced in a study of OX40 agonist ivuxolimab in advanced cancers. Profiling relied on immunoSEQ multiplex PCR, and the TCRdb table lists in-frame clones only, not all of them. The data contain 35,000 to 45,000 clones, more than 70% of them seen just once; the ten biggest clones take up about 13%. The sample in question was CD4+ or CD8+ T cells sorted from blood, obtained in a trial of the OX40 agonist ivuxolimab. The receptors originated from an adult with an advanced solid tumor such as melanoma, head and neck, liver or kidney cancer.

V gene TRBV6-5 combines with J gene TRBJ1-6; D gene ambiguous. The CDR3 is 12 amino acids. With 2 bases removed from V and 10 bases from J, the gap between germline ends came to 6 bases. CDR1 is MNHEY and CDR2 is SVGAGI in the germline V gene. DNA for the CDR3: TGTGCCAGCAGTTACGGGAGCTCACCCCTCCACTTT. Translating gives CASSYGSSPLHF.

This sequence joins TRBV15 and TRBJ1-4; 7 bases line up with TRBD1. Germline assignment: CDR1 LNHNV and CDR2 YYDKDF (reference sequence). Trimming removed 5 bases from V and 0 bases from J; junction bases left unmatched: 6. The CDR3 extends over 16 amino acids. The CDR3 loop reads CATSGTDGATNEKLFF. The CDR3, as DNA: TGTGCCACCAGCGGGACAGACGGAGCAACTAATGAAAAACTGTTTTTT.

The CDR3 loop reads CASGTVGAETQYF. CDR3 sequence (DNA): TGTGCCAGCGGGACAGTCGGGGCAGAGACCCAGTACTTC. This chain connects TRBV6-5 to TRBJ2-5; 7 bases match TRBD1. Per germline, CDR1 MNHEY and CDR2 SVGAGI. The CDR3 loop spans 13 amino acids. V trimming: 8 bases; J trimming: 4 bases; junction bases outside the gene matches: 7.

Comment on this clone: The junction departs from germline at one end; a sequencing error may be responsible. The chain joins TRBV6-1 to TRBJ2-2, with 13 bases that match TRBD2. The V gene's germline CDR1 is MNHNS and CDR2 SASEGT. The CDR3 runs to 15 residues. Here the CDR3 reads CASRGTSGNPGELFF. The CDR3 nucleotides read TGTGCCAGCAGAGGGACTAGCGGGAACCCCGGGGAGCTGTTTTTT.

The chain combines TRBV5-1 with TRBJ2-7; TRBD2 matches at 12 bases. Trimming at V came to 2 bases and at J to 5 bases, leaving 5 bases not matched to a gene. The CDR3 covers 15 residues. Germline V gene lookup returns CDR1 SGHRS and CDR2 YFSETQ. The CDR3 DNA sequence: TGCGCCAGCAGCTTACTAGCGGGAGGTGAGAACGAGCAGTACTTC. As protein: CASSLLAGGENEQYF.

The rearrangement links TRBV19 to TRBJ1-1; D gene uncertain. Trimming cost V 8 bases and J 1 base, with 8 bases left between them. The length of the CDR3 is 12 residues. CDR1 is LNHDA and CDR2 is SQIVND in the germline V gene (reference sequence). The CDR3, as DNA: TGTGCCAGTGGGTCAGGGAACACTGAAGCTTTCTTT. It is translated as CASGSGNTEAFF.

The chain couples TRBV9 to TRBJ2-1, with 9 nucleotides matching TRBD2. Germline V lookup: CDR1 SGDLS, CDR2 YYNGEE. The V gene end was trimmed by 5 bases and the J gene end by 0 bases; junction bases not matched to a gene: 3. The CDR3 runs 15 residues. The DNA for the CDR3 is TGTGCCAGCAGTCCTAGCGGGGCCTCCTACAATGAGCAGTTCTTC. Its protein is CASSPSGASYNEQFF.